The 9 T cell receptor beta chains below come from one sample, sequenced in a study of blood T cells in healthy people across ages. Primers used in a second PCR of roughly 6 to 11 cycles were a sample-barcoded 5' primer and a J-beta primer mix. TCRdb used MiXCR to reprocess the 5' RACE reads, holding one entry per CDR3 protein. The repertoire holds more than 650,000 distinct CDR3 sequences, with about 20% as singletons. Sequencing was performed on blood. The receptors derive from a man between 65 and 85 years old in good health.

This chain uses TRBV20-1 with TRBJ2-2; 10 bases align to TRBD2. Losses at the gene ends were 3 bases for V and 6 bases for J; bases not matched to a gene: 4. This CDR3 is built from 14 residues. Per germline, CDR1 DFQATT and CDR2 SNEGSKA (reference sequence). The CDR3 reads CSARISGRSGELFF. Written as DNA, the CDR3 is TGCAGTGCTAGGATTAGCGGGAGGTCCGGGGAGCTGTTTTTT.

This clonotype was counted ten times or more. V and J are TRBV5-1 and TRBJ2-3, with D tentatively TRBD2 (6 bases). The length of the CDR3 is 15 residues. With 0 bases removed from V and 6 bases from J, the gap between germline ends came to 14 bases. Germline CDR1 is SGHRS and CDR2 is YFSETQ. CDR3 sequence reads: CASSLGGDSFDTQYF. As DNA, the CDR3 is TGCGCCAGCAGCTTGGGAGGGGACTCCTTCGATACGCAGTATTTT. Using reference TRBV5-1 and TRBJ2-3 for the parts outside the CDR3, the full variable domain is KAGVTQTPRYLIKTRGQQVTLSCSPISGHRSVSWYQQTPGQGLQFLFEYFSETQRNKGNFPGRFSGRQFSNSRSEMNVSTLELGDSALYLCASSLGGDSFDTQYFGPGTRLTVL.

This clonotype appeared many times. J is TRBJ2-3 and V is TRBV7-9; tentatively, D is TRBD2 (5 bases). CDR3 length: 15 amino acids. The ends were cut back, 5 bases at V and 4 bases at J, with 16 bases in the middle. Per the germline V gene, CDR1 is SEHNR and CDR2 is FQNEAQ (reference sequence). CDR3 sequence: CASSPTFELADTQYF. The DNA for the CDR3 is TGTGCCAGCAGCCCGACGTTCGAACTAGCAGATACGCAGTATTTT.

The rearrangement links TRBV12-3 or TRBV12-4 to TRBJ2-3; D is possibly TRBD1 or TRBD2 (5 bases each). This CDR3 region has 15 residues. V gave up 1 base and J gave up 2 bases, with 10 bases separating them. The CDR3 bases are TGTGCCAGCAGTTTAGAAGCGGACATCACAGATACGCAGTATTTT. Residues: CASSLEADITDTQYF.

Only a few counts were recorded for this clonotype. The chain joins TRBV24-1 to TRBJ2-3; D call uncertain. Looked up from germline, CDR1 is KGHDR and CDR2 is SFDVKD. With 5 bases removed from V and 2 bases from J, the gap between germline ends came to 7 bases. The CDR3 contains 13 residues. The CDR3 sequence is CATSVDHTDTQYF. CDR3 nucleotides: TGTGCCACCAGTGTAGACCACACAGATACGCAGTATTTT.

CDR3 nucleotides: TGCAGTGCTAGACAGTCGCCCGGACTGATAATCACAGATACGCAGTATTTT. Residues: CSARQSPGLIITDTQYF. The J gene is TRBJ2-3, the V gene TRBV20-1; maybe TRBD2 (5 bases). The CDR3 has 17 amino acids. From germline, CDR1 is DFQATT and CDR2 SNEGSKA (reference sequence). Trimming took 2 bases from V and 2 from J, leaving 20 bases between them.

This clonotype was recorded a few times. CDR3: CSVADISGANVLTF. The CDR3, as DNA: TGCAGCGTAGCGGACATCTCTGGGGCCAACGTCCTGACTTTC. V is TRBV29-1 and J is TRBJ2-6, with D possibly called TRBD1 or TRBD2 (5 bases each). Germline V gives CDR1 SQVTM, CDR2 ANQGSEA. The CDR3 covers 14 residues. Trimming took off 6 bases at V and 0 bases at J, with 9 bases between the two ends.

As regards this clonotype: The final CDR3 position lacks the conserved phenylalanine or tryptophan, pointing to a likely read error. The chain combines TRBV18 with TRBJ2-6, with D possibly TRBD1 on 5 matching bases. The germline V gene has CDR1 KGHSH and CDR2 LQKENI. The CDR3 spans 17 residues. V gave up 1 base and J gave up 2 bases, with 12 bases separating them. DNA for the CDR3: TGTGCCAGCTCACCACGTCAGGGCGTTGCTGGGGCCAACGTCCTGACTTCC. Protein: CASSPRQGVAGANVLTS.

This clonotype has at least ten counts. The CDR3 protein is CASSGTGDGYTF. The CDR3 coding sequence is TGTGCCAGCAGCGGGACAGGGGATGGCTACACCTTC. This chain links TRBV27 with TRBJ1-2; 10 bases map to TRBD1. CDR1 and CDR2 (germline): MNHEY, SMNVEV (reference sequence). The junction had 1 base not matched to a gene; V was cut back by 6 bases and J by 6 bases. CDR3 length: 12 residues.